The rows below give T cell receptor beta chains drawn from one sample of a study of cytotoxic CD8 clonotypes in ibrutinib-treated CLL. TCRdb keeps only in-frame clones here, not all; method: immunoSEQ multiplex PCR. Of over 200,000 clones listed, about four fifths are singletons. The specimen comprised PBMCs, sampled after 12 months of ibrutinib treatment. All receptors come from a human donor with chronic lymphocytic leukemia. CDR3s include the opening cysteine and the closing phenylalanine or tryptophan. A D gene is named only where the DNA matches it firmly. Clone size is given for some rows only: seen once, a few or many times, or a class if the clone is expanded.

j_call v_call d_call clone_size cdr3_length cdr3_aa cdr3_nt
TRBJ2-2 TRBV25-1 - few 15 CASSKGLGGTGELFF TGTGCCAGCAGTAAAGGACTAGGGGGGACCGGGGAGCTGTTTTTT
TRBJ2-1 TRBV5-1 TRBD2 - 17 CASSGGTSGRQYNEQFF TGCGCCAGCAGCGGAGGGACTAGCGGGAGGCAATACAATGAGCAGTTCTTC
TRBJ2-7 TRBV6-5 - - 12 CASSPRSTGQYF TGTGCCAGCAGTCCCCGATCGACAGGCCAGTACTTC
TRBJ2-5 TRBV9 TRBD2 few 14 CASGLGGSQETQYF TGTGCCAGCGGACTGGGGGGGTCCCAAGAGACCCAGTACTTC
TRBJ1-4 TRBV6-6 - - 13 CASSIATNEKLFF TGTGCCAGCAGTATTGCAACTAATGAAAAACTGTTTTTT
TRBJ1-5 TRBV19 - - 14 CASSREGQNQPQHF TGTGCCAGTAGTAGAGAGGGCCAGAATCAGCCCCAGCATTTT
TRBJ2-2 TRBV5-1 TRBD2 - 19 CASASGTSGSWVYTGELFF TGCGCCAGCGCCTCCGGGACTAGCGGGAGTTGGGTTTACACCGGGGAGCTGTTTTTT
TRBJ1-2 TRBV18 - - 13 CASSPTGGFGYTF TGTGCCAGCTCACCGACAGGAGGGTTTGGCTACACCTTC
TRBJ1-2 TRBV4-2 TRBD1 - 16 CASSQYTGQPEYGYTF TGTGCCAGCAGCCAATATACGGGACAGCCGGAATATGGCTACACCTTC
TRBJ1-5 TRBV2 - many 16 CASSGTAGYDNQPQHF TGTGCCAGCAGTGGAACGGCCGGGTATGACAATCAGCCCCAGCATTTT
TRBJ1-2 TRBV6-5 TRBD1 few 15 CASSYSNRGISGYTF TGTGCCAGCAGTTACTCAAACAGGGGGATAAGTGGCTACACCTTC
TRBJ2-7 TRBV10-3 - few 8 CAQEGKYF TGTGCCCAGGAGGGGAAGTACTTC
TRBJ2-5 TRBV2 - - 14 CASSVRRVEETQYF TGTGCCAGCAGTGTAAGGAGGGTCGAAGAGACCCAGTACTTC
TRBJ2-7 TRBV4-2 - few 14 CASSHSLAIYEQYF TGTGCCAGCAGCCATAGTCTAGCGATCTACGAGCAGTACTTC
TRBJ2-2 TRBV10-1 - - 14 CASSESRVSGELFF TGCGCCAGCAGTGAGTCACGGGTTTCCGGGGAGCTGTTTTTT
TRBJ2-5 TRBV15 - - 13 CATSREAGETQYF TGTGCCACCAGCAGAGAGGCGGGAGAGACCCAGTACTTC
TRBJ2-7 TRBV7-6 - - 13 CASSRPAGDEQYF TGTGCCAGCAGTCGCCCCGCCGGGGACGAGCAGTACTTC
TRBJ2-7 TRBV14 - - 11 CASSPRFLQYF TGTGCCAGCAGCCCGAGGTTTTTGCAGTACTTC
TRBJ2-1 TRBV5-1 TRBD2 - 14 CASSVPGGDNEQFF TGCGCCAGCAGCGTTCCCGGGGGGGACAATGAGCAGTTCTTC
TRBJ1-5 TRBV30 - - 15 CAWSVGGGGHQPQHF TGTGCCTGGAGTGTTGGGGGCGGGGGGCATCAGCCCCAGCATTTT
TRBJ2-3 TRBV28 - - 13 CASSFLLEDTQYF TGTGCCAGCAGTTTCCTTCTGGAAGATACGCAGTATTTT
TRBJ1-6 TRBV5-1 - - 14 CASSLERGESPLHF TGCGCCAGCAGCTTGGAAAGGGGGGAGTCACCCCTCCACTTT
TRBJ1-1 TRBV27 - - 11 CASSHGTEAFF TGTGCCAGCAGTCATGGGACAGAAGCTTTCTTT
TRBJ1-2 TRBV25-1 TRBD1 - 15 CASSDPGTGNYGYTF TGTGCCAGCAGTGATCCCGGGACAGGGAACTATGGCTACACCTTC
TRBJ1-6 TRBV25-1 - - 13 CASSDRTFTALHF TGTGCCAGCAGTGACCGCACATTTACGGCCCTCCACTTT
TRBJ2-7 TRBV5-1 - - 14 CASSAQLPNYEQYF TGCGCCAGCAGCGCACAACTTCCCAACTACGAGCAGTACTTC
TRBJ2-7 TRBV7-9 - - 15 CASRRGTSPTYEQYF TGTGCCAGCAGACGAGGGACGAGCCCAACCTACGAGCAGTACTTC
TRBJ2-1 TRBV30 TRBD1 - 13 CAWSPGTVNEQFF TGTGCCTGGAGTCCGGGGACAGTCAATGAGCAGTTCTTC
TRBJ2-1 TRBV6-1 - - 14 CASSLAVRGNEQFF TGTGCCAGCAGCTTAGCCGTTCGGGGCAATGAGCAGTTCTTC
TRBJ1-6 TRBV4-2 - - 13 CASSQDRESPLHF TGTGCCAGCAGCCAAGATCGGGAATCACCCCTCCACTTT
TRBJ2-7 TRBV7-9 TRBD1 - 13 CASSSDRGYEQYF TGTGCCAGCAGTTCGGACAGGGGCTACGAGCAGTACTTC
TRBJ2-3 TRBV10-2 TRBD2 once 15 CASSDGGTSTDTQYF TGCGCCAGCAGTGACGGGGGGACTAGCACAGATACGCAGTATTTT
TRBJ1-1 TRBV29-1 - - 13 CSAGRFMNTEAFF TGCAGCGCCGGACGGTTCATGAACACTGAAGCTTTCTTT
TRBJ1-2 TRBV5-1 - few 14 CASSLDINLGGYTF TGCGCCAGCAGCTTGGACATAAACCTGGGAGGCTACACCTTC
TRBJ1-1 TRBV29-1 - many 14 CSVEGVIGNTEAFF TGCAGCGTTGAGGGGGTTATAGGGAACACTGAAGCTTTCTTT
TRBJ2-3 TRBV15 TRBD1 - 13 CATRYRGADTQYF TGTGCCACCAGGTACAGGGGGGCAGATACGCAGTATTTT
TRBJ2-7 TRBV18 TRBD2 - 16 CASSPTAGDLSYEQYF TGTGCCAGCTCACCAACGGCGGGAGACCTATCCTACGAGCAGTACTTC
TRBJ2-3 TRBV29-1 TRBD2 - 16 CSVDGGSGSGADTQYF TGCAGCGTTGATGGGGGTAGCGGGAGTGGCGCAGATACGCAGTATTTT
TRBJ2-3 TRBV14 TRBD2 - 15 CASSQQSGGAGTQYF TGTGCCAGCAGCCAGCAGAGCGGGGGGGCCGGAACGCAGTATTTT
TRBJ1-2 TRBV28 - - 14 CASRPAGGRNGYTF TGTGCCAGCAGACCTGCGGGGGGAAGGAATGGCTACACCTTC
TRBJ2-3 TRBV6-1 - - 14 CASSDLGSTDTQYF TGTGCCAGCAGTGACCTTGGCAGCACAGATACGCAGTATTTT
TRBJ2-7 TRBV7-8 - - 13 CASSLLVGGEQYF TGTGCCAGCAGCTTACTCGTGGGTGGCGAGCAGTACTTC
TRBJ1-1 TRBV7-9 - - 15 CASSLMTGMNTEAFF TGTGCCAGCAGCTTAATGACAGGCATGAACACTGAAGCTTTCTTT
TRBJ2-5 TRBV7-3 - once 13 CASSPSPQETQYF TGTGCCAGCAGCCCAAGCCCACAAGAGACCCAGTACTTC
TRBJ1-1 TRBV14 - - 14 CASSQDWARTEAFF TGTGCCAGCAGCCAAGATTGGGCACGCACTGAAGCTTTCTTT
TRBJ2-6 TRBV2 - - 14 CASSGGSGANVLTF TGTGCCAGCAGCGGAGGCTCTGGGGCCAACGTCCTGACTTTC
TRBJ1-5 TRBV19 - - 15 CASRSRGYSNQPQHF TGTGCCAGTAGGAGCAGAGGATATAGCAATCAGCCCCAGCATTTT
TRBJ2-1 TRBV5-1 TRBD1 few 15 CASNQGAASYNEQFF TGCGCCAGCAACCAGGGGGCGGCCTCCTACAATGAGCAGTTCTTC
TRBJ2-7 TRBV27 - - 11 CASSSNYEQYF TGTGCCAGCAGTTCGAACTACGAGCAGTACTTC
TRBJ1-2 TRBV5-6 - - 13 CASSLEIGGGYTF TGTGCCAGCAGCTTGGAGATCGGGGGCGGCTACACCTTC